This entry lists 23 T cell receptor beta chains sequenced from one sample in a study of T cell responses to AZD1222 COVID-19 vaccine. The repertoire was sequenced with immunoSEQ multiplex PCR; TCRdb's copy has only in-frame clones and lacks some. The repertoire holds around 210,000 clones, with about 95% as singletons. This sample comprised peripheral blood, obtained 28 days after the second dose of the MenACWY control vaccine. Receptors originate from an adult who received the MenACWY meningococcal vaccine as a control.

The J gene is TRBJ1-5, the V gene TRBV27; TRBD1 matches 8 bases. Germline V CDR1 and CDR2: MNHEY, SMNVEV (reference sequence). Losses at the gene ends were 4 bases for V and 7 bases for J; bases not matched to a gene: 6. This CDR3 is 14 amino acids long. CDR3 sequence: CASSSGQGGQPQHF. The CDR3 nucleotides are TGTGCCAGCAGTTCAGGACAGGGTGGCCAGCCCCAGCATTTT.

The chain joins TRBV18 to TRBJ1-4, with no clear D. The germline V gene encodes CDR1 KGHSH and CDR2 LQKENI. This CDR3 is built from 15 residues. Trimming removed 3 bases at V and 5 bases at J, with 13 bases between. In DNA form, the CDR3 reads TGTGCCAGCTCACCGTCGGGTGGGGAGAATGAAAAACTGTTTTTT. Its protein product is CASSPSGGENEKLFF.

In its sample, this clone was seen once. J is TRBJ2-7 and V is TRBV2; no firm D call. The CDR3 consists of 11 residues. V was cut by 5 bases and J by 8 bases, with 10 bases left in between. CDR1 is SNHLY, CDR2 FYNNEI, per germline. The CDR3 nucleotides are TGTGCCAGCAGTATGGTGAACAAGCAGTACTTC. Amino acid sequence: CASSMVNKQYF.

The CDR3: CASSEDPGPGREQYF. DNA for the CDR3: TGTGCCAGCAGTGAAGACCCGGGACCGGGACGGGAGCAGTACTTC. The rearrangement uses TRBV6-1 and TRBJ2-7, with D perhaps being TRBD1 or TRBD2 (5 bases each). Germline V CDR1 and CDR2: MNHNS, SASEGT. With 1 base removed from V and 7 bases from J, the gap between germline ends came to 17 bases. CDR3 size: 15 residues.

In DNA, the CDR3 is TGTGCCAGCAGTCCCCCAGGGTGGGGCTACGAGCAGTACTTC. It yields the protein CASSPPGWGYEQYF. The gene calls are TRBV28 and TRBJ2-7; D possibly corresponds to TRBD1 (5 bases). Trimming stripped 5 bases from V and 3 bases from J, with 14 bases between. The CDR3 loop spans 14 amino acids. CDR1 and CDR2 (germline): MDHEN, SYDVKM.

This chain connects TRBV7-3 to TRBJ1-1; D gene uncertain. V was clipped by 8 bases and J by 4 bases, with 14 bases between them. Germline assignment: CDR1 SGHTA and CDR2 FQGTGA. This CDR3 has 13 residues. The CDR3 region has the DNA TGTGCCAGCGCCTCCCTCCGGACCACTGAAGCTTTCTTT. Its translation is CASASLRTTEAFF.

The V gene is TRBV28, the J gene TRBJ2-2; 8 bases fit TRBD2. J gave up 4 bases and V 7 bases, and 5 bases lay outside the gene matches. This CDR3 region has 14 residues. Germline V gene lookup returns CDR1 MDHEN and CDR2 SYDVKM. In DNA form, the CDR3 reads TGTGCCAGCACCAGCGGGGGCGCCACCGGGGAGCTGTTTTTT. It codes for CASTSGGATGELFF.

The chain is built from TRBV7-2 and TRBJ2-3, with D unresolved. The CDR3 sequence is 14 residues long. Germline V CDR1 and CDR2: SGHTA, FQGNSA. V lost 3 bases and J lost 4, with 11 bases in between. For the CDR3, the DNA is TGTGCCAGCAGCTTTGTTCTGGGCCCAGATACGCAGTATTTT. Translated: CASSFVLGPDTQYF.

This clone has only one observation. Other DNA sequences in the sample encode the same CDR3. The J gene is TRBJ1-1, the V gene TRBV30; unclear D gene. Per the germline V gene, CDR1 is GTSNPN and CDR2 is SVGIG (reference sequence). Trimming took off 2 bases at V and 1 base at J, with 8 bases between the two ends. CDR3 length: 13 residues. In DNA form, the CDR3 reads TGTGCCTGGAGTTCCCACCAGAACACTGAAGCTTTCTTT. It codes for CAWSSHQNTEAFF.

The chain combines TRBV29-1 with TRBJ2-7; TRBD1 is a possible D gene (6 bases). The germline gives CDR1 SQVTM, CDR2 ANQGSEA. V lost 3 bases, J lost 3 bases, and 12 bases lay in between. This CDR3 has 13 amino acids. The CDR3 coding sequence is TGCAGCGTTGAGATTATAGGGGGCTACGAGCAGTACTTC. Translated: CSVEIIGGYEQYF.

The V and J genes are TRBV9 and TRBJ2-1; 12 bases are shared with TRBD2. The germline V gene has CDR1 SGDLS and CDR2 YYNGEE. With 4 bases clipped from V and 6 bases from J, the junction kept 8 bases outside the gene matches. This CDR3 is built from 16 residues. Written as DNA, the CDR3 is TGTGCCAGCAGCCCAAGGACTAGCGGGAACCTCAATGAGCAGTTCTTC. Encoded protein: CASSPRTSGNLNEQFF.

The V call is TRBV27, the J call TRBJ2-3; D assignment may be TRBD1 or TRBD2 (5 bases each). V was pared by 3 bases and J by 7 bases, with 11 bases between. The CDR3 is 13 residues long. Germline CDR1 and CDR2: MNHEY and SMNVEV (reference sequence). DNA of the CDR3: TGTGCCAGCAGTTTCGAGGGACGACATACGCAGTATTTT. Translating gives CASSFEGRHTQYF.

As DNA, the CDR3 is TGCGCCAGCAGCCAAGAAGCCGGCTGGGGTTCAACCAATGAGCAGTTCTTC. This translates into CASSQEAGWGSTNEQFF. This chain links TRBV4-1 with TRBJ2-1; D is undetermined. The germline gives CDR1 MGHRA, CDR2 YSYEKL. Trimming removed 0 bases from V and 6 bases from J, with 18 bases in between. This CDR3 is built from 17 residues.

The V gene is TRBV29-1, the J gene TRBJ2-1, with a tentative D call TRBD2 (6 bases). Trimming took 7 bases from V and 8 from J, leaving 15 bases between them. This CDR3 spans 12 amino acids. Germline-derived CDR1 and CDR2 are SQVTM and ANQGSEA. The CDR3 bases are TGCAGCGGTATTTCGGGGGTCGATGAGCAGTTCTTC. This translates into CSGISGVDEQFF.

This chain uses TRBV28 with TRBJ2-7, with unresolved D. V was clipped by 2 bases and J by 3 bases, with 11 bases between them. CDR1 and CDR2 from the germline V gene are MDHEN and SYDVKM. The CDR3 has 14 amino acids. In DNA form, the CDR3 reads TGTGCCAGCAGTTTACTTAGCCCCGGCTACGAGCAGTACTTC. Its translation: CASSLLSPGYEQYF.

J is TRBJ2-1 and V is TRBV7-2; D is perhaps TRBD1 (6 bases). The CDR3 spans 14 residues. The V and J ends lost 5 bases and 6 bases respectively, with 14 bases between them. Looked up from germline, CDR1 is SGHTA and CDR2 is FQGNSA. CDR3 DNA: TGTGCCAGCAGCCAACAGGGTTGGGGCAATGAGCAGTTCTTC. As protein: CASSQQGWGNEQFF.

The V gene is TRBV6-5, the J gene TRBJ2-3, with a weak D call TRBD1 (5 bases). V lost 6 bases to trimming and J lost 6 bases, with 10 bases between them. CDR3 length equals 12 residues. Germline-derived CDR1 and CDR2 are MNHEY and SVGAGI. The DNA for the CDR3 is TGTGCCAGCAGGCAGGGTAGGGATACGCAGTATTTT. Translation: CASRQGRDTQYF.

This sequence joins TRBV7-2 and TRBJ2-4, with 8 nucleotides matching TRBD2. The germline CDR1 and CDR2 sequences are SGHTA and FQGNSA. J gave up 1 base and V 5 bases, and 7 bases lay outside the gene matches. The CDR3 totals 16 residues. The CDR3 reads CASSPHSGGAKNIQYF. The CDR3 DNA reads TGTGCCAGCAGCCCCCACAGCGGGGGTGCCAAAAACATTCAGTACTTC.

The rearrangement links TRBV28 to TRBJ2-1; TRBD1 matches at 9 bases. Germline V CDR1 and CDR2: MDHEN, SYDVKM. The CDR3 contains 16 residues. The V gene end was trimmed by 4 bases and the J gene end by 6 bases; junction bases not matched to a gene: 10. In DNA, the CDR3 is TGTGCCAGCAGTTCCCCGAACGGACAGGGGAGCAATGAGCAGTTCTTC. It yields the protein CASSSPNGQGSNEQFF.

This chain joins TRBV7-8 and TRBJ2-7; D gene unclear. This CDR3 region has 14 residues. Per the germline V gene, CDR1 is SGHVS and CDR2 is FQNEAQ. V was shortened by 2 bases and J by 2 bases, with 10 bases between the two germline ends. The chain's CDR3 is CASSLPESPYEQYF. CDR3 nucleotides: TGTGCCAGCAGCTTACCTGAGTCCCCCTACGAGCAGTACTTC.

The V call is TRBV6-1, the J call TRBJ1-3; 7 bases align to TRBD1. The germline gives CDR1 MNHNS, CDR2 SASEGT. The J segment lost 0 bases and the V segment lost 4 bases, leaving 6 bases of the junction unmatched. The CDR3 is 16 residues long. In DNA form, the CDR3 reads TGTGCCAGCAGTGCCCACAGGGGAATCTCTGGAAACACCATATATTTT. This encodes CASSAHRGISGNTIYF.

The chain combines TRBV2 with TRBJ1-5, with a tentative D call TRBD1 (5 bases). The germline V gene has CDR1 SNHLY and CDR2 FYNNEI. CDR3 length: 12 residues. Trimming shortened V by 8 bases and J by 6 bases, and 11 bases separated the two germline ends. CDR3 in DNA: TGTGCCAGCTCCCCCGGGGCTCAGCCCCAGCATTTT. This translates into CASSPGAQPQHF.

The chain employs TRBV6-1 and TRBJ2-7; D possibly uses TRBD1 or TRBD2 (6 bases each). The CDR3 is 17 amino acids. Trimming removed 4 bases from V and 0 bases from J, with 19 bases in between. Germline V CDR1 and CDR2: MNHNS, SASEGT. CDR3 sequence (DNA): TGTGCCAGCAGTGCCCCGGGGGCGGCTTCGAGCTCCTACGAGCAGTACTTC. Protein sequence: CASSAPGAASSSYEQYF.